This TCR beta chain was identified during a study of blood T cell repertoires in COVID-19. Study overall: Samples of COVID-19 (acute and convalescent) were obtained from the United States, Italy and Spain. T cells, B-cell-depleted T cells, or PBMCs provided the cDNA or gDNA that served as material.

The germline CDR1 and CDR2 sequences are SGHDT and YYEEEE. With 3 bases removed from V and 1 base from J, the gap between germline ends came to 8 bases. The CDR3 consists of 13 residues. Original data processing: Reference gene primers were amplified, and this amplification served to estimate nucleated cell counts. TCRdb's table, derived via immunoSEQ multiplex PCR, lists solely in-frame clones and lacks some. Clonal size and the V and J genes are those of that table, whereas D and trimming came from the DNA. This table holds around 140,000 clones, approximately 88% found once. Sequencing was carried out using peripheral blood. The chain links TRBV5-6 to TRBJ2-7, with D tentatively TRBD1 (5 bases). This clonotype was sampled from a human donor in a cohort sampled during active COVID-19. Here the CDR3 reads CASSWGGSYEQYF. Written as DNA, the CDR3 is TGTGCCAGCAGCTGGGGCGGTTCCTACGAGCAGTACTTC.